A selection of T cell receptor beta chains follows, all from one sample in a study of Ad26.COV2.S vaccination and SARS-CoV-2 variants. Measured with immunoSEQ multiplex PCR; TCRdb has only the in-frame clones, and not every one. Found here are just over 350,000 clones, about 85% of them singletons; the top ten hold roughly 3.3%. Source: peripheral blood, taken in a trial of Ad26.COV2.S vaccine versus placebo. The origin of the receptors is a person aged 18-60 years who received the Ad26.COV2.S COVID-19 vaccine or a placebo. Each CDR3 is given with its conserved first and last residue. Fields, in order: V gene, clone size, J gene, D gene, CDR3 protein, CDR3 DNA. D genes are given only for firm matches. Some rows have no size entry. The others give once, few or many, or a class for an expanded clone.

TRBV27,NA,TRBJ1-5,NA,CASLLGGGQPQHF,TGTGCCAGTCTCCTCGGGGGAGGACAGCCCCAGCATTTT
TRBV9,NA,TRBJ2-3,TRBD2,CASSGRLAGGPTTDTQYF,TGTGCCAGCAGCGGTCGACTAGCGGGGGGCCCTACCACAGATACGCAGTATTTT
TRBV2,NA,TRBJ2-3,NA,CASKGGGLGDTQYF,TGTGCCAGCAAGGGAGGGGGCCTTGGAGATACGCAGTATTTT
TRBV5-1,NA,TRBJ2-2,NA,CASSLGGPPTGELFF,TGCGCCAGCAGCTTGGGGGGGCCCCCCACCGGGGAGCTGTTTTTT
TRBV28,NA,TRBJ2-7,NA,CASSLGAVVSYEQYF,TGTGCCAGCAGTTTGGGGGCCGTAGTCTCTTACGAGCAGTACTTC
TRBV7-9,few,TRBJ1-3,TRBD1,CASNPRTGAGNTIYF,TGTGCCAGCAACCCCCGGACAGGGGCTGGAAACACCATATATTTT
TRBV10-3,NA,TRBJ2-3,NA,CAISELDTQYF,TGTGCCATCAGTGAATTGGATACGCAGTATTTT
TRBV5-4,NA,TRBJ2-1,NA,CASSFSPTYNEQFF,TGTGCCAGCAGCTTTAGTCCCACCTACAATGAGCAGTTCTTC
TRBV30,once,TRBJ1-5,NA,CAGVDGNQPQHF,TGTGCCGGGGTGGACGGCAATCAGCCCCAGCATTTT
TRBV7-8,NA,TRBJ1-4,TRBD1,CASSLGGGEKEKLFF,TGTGCCAGCAGCTTAGGAGGGGGCGAAAAGGAAAAACTGTTTTTT
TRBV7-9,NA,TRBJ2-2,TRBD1,CASSQGTGGRHTGELFF,TGTGCCAGCAGCCAGGGGACAGGGGGCCGTCACACCGGGGAGCTGTTTTTT
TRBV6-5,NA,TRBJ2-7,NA,CASRGGGSSYEQYF,TGTGCCAGCCGGGGAGGAGGGAGCTCCTACGAGCAGTACTTC
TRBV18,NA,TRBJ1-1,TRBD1,CASSPRLLTGGNTEAFF,TGTGCCAGCTCACCCCGACTCTTAACAGGGGGAAACACTGAAGCTTTCTTT
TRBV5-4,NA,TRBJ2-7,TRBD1,CASSALGAGQGSYEQYF,TGTGCCAGCAGCGCCTTAGGGGCGGGACAGGGGTCCTACGAGCAGTACTTC
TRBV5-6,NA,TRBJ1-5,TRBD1,CASSSSRDRGPNQPQHF,TGTGCCAGCAGCTCGTCCCGGGACAGGGGGCCTAATCAGCCCCAGCATTTT
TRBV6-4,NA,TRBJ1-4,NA,CASSWQTAANEKLFF,TGTGCCAGCAGTTGGCAAACAGCAGCTAATGAAAAACTGTTTTTT
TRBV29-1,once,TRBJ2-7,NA,CSVVLLRSSYEQYF,TGCAGCGTTGTCCTATTGCGGTCCTCCTACGAGCAGTACTTC
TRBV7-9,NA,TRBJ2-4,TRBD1,CASSLGQGQNIQYF,TGTGCCAGCAGCTTAGGACAGGGCCAAAACATTCAGTACTTC
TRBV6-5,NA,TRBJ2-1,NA,CASSTGQLGPQFF,TGTGCCAGCAGCACTGGACAACTAGGTCCGCAGTTCTTC
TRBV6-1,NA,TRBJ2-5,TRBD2,CASSVSSGGPYQETQYF,TGTGCCAGCAGTGTGAGTAGCGGGGGACCCTACCAAGAGACCCAGTACTTC
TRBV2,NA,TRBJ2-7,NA,CASDQGPDEQYF,TGTGCCAGCGACCAGGGGCCGGACGAGCAGTACTTC
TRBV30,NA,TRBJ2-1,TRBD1,CAWRIQGADNEQFF,TGTGCCTGGAGGATCCAGGGGGCGGACAATGAGCAGTTCTTC
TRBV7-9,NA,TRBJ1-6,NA,CASSLEGGNSPLHF,TGTGCCAGCAGCTTAGAGGGGGGGAATTCACCCCTCCACTTT
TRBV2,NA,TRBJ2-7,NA,CASSRDPAYEQYF,TGTGCCAGCAGCCGGGACCCCGCATACGAGCAGTACTTC
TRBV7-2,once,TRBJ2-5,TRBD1,CASSPQGVETQYF,TGTGCCAGCAGCCCCCAGGGGGTTGAGACCCAGTACTTC
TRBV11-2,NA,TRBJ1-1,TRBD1,CASSLKPRTGAEAFF,TGTGCCAGCAGCTTAAAACCCCGAACAGGGGCTGAAGCTTTCTTT
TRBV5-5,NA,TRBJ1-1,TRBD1,CASSLRLGQVNTEAFF,TGTGCCAGCAGCTTACGGTTGGGACAGGTGAACACTGAAGCTTTCTTT
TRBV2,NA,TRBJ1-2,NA,CASSDRTARTYGYTF,TGTGCCAGCAGTGATCGGACGGCCAGAACCTATGGCTACACCTTC
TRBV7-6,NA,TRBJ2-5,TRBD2,CASSLAGGLAVGETQYF,TGTGCCAGCAGCTTAGCGGGGGGACTAGCAGTCGGAGAGACCCAGTACTTC
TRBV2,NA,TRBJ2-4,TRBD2,CASSQGTSGTSGRNIQYF,TGTGCCAGCAGCCAAGGGACTTCCGGGACTAGCGGGCGAAACATTCAGTACTTC
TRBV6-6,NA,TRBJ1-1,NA,CASRPYSNTEAFF,TGTGCCAGCAGACCCTACTCTAACACTGAAGCTTTCTTT
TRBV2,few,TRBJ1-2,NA,CASSEARTGYTF,TGTGCCAGCAGTGAAGCCAGGACTGGCTACACCTTC
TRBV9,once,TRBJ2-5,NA,CASSGDAETQYF,TGTGCCAGCAGCGGAGATGCGGAGACCCAGTACTTC
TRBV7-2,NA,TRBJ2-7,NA,CASSLALWGYEQYF,TGTGCCAGCAGCTTAGCGCTGTGGGGCTACGAGCAGTACTTC
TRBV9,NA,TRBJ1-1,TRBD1,CASSVGQGAGSTEAFF,TGTGCCAGCAGCGTAGGACAGGGGGCGGGTAGCACTGAAGCTTTCTTT